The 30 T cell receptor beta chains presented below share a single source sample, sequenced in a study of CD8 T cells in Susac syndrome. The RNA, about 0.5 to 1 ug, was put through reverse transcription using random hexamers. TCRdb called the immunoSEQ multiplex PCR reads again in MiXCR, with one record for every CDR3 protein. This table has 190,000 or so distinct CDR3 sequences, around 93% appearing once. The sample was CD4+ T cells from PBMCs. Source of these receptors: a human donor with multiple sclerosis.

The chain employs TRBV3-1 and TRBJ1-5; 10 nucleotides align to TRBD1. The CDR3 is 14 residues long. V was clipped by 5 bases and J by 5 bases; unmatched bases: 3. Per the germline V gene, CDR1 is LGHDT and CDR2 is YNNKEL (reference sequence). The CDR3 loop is CASSLTGGHQPQHF. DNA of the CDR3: TGTGCCAGCAGCTTGACAGGGGGCCATCAGCCCCAGCATTTT.

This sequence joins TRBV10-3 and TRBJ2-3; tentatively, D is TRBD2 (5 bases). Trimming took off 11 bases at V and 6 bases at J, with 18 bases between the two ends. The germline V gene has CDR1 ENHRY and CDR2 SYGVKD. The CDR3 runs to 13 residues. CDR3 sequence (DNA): TGTGCCGCAGGACTGCAAAATGTGGATACGCAGTATTTT. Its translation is CAAGLQNVDTQYF.

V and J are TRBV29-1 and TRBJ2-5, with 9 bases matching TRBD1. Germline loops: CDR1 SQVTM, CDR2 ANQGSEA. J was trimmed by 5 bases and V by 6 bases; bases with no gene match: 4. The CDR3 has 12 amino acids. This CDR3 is CSVNRGQETQYF. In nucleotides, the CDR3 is TGCAGCGTAAACAGGGGGCAGGAGACCCAGTACTTC.

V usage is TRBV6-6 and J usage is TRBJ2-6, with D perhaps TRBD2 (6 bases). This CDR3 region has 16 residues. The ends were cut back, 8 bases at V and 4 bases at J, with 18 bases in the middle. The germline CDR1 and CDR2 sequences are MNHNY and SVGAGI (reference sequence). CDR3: CASWRGTGAGANVLTF. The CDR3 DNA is TGTGCCAGCTGGCGGGGAACAGGAGCCGGGGCCAACGTCCTGACTTTC.

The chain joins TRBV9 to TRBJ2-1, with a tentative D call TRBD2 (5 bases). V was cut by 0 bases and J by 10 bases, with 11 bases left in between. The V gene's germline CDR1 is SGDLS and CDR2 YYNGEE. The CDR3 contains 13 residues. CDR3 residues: CASSVGPEREQFF. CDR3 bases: TGTGCCAGCAGCGTAGGGCCGGAGCGGGAGCAGTTCTTC.

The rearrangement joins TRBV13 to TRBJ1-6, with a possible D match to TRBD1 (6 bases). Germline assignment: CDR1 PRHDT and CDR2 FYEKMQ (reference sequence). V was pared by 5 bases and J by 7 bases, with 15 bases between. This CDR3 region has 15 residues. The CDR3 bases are TGTGCCAGCAGCCGTGGGGGCAGGGAGAATTCACCCCTCCACTTT. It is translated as CASSRGGRENSPLHF.

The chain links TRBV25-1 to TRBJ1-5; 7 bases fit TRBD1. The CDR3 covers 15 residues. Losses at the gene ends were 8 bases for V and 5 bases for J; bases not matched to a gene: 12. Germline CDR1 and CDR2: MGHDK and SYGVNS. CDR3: CASLLRTGRHQPQHF. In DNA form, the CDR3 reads TGTGCCAGCCTACTAAGGACAGGTCGCCATCAGCCCCAGCATTTT.

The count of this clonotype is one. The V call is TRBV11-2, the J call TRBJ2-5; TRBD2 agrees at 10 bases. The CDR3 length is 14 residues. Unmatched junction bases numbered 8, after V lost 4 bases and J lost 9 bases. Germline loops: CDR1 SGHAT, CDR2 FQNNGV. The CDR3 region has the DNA TGTGCCAGCAGCTCATCTCCGGGACTAGCGTCCCAGTACTTC. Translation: CASSSSPGLASQYF.

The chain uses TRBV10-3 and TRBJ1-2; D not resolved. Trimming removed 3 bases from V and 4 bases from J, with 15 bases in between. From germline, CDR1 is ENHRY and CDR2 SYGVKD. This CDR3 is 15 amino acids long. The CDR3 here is CAISDSGRSLYGYTF. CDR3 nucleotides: TGTGCCATCAGTGATAGTGGGCGCTCCCTCTATGGCTACACCTTC.

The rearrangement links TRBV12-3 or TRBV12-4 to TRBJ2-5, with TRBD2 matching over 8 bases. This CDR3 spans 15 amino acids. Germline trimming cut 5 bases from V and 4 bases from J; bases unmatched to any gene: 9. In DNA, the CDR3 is TGTGCCAGCAGTCCCGCGGGGGGAGCACGAGAGACCCAGTACTTC. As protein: CASSPAGGARETQYF.

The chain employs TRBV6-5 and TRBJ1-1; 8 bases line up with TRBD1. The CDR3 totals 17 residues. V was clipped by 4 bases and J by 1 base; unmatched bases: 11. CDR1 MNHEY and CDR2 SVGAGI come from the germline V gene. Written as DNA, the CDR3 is TGTGCCAGCAGTTTTATGCAGGGGGCCATCTCGAACACTGAAGCTTTCTTT. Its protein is CASSFMQGAISNTEAFF.

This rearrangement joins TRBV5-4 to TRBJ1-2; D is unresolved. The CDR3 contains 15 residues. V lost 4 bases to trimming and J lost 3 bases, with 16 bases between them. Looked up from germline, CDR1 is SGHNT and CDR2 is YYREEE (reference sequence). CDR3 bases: TGTGCCAGCAGCAGGATGGCGGGGTCAGACTATGGCTACACCTTC. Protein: CASSRMAGSDYGYTF.

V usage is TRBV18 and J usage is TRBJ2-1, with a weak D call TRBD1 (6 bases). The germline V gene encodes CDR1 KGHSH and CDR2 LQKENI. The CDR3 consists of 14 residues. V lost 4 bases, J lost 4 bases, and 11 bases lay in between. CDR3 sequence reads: CASSLPGQYNEQFF. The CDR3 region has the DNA TGTGCCAGCTCACTGCCAGGACAGTACAATGAGCAGTTCTTC.

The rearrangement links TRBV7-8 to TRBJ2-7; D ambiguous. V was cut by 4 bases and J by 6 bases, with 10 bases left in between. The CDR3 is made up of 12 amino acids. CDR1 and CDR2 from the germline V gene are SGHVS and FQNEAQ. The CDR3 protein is CASSYWLGEQYV. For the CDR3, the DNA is TGTGCCAGCAGCTACTGGCTGGGCGAGCAGTACGTC.

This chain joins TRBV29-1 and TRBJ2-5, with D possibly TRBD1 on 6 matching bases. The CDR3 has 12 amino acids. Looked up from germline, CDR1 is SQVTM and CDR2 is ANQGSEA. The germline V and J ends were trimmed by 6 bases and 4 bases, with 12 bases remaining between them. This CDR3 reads CSVRRGGETQYF. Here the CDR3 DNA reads TGCAGCGTCCGCCGAGGGGGAGAGACCCAGTACTTC.

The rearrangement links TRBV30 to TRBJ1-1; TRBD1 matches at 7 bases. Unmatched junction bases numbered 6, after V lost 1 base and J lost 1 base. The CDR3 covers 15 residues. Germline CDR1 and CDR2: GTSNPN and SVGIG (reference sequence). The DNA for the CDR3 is TGTGCCTGGAGTGCCCTGGGACAGACGAACACTGAAGCTTTCTTT. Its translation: CAWSALGQTNTEAFF.

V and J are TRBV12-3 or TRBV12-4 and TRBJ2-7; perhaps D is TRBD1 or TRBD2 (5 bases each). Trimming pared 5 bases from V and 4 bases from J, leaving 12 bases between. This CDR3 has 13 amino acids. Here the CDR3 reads CASSLPGRYEQYF. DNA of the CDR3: TGTGCCAGCAGTCTTCCAGGGAGATACGAGCAGTACTTC.

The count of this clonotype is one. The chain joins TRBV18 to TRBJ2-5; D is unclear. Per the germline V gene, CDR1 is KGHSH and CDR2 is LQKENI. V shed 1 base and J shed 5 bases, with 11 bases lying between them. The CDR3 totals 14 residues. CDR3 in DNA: TGTGCCAGCTCACCACGGGCACCTCCCGAGACCCAGTACTTC. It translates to CASSPRAPPETQYF.

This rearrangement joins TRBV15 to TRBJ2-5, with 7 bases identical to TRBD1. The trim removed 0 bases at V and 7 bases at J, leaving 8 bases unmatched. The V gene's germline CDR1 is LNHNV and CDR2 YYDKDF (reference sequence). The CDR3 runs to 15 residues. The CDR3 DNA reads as TGTGCCACCAGCAGAGATCGAGGGGGCGCCGGGACCCAGTACTTC. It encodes CATSRDRGGAGTQYF. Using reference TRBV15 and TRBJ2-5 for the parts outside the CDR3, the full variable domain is DAMVIQNPRYQVTQFGKPVTLSCSQTLNHNVMYWYQQKSSQAPKLLFHYYDKDFNNEADTPDNFQSRRPNTSFCFLDIRSPGLGDTAMYLCATSRDRGGAGTQYFGPGTRLLVL.

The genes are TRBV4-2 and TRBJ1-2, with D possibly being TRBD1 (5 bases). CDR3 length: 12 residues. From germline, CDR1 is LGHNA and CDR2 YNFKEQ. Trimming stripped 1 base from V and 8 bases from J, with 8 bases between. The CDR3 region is CASSQGGDGYTF. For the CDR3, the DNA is TGTGCCAGCAGCCAAGGTGGGGACGGCTACACCTTC.

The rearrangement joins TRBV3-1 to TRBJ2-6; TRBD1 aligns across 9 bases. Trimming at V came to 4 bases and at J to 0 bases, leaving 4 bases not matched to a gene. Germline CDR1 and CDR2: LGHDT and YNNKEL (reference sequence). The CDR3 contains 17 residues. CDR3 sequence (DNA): TGTGCCAGCAGCCTAGGACAGGGGAGCTCTGGGGCCAACGTCCTGACTTTC. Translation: CASSLGQGSSGANVLTF.

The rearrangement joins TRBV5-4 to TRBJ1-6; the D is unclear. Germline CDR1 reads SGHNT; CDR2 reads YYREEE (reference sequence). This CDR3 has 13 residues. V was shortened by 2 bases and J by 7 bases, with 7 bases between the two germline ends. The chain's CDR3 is CASSFNGNSPLHF. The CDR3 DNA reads TGTGCCAGCAGCTTCAATGGAAATTCACCCCTCCACTTT.

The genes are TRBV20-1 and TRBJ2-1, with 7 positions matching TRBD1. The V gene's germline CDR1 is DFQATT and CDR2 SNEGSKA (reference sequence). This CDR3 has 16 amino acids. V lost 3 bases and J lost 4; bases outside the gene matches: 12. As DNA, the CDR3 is TGCAGTGCTAGGGAGTTCGCCGGGACAGCTTACAATGAGCAGTTCTTC. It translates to CSAREFAGTAYNEQFF.

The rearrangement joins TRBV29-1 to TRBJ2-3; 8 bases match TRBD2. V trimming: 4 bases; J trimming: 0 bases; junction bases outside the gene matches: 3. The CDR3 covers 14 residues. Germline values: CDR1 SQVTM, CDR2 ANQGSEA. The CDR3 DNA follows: TGCAGCGTTGGTCGGGGGGGGAGCACAGATACGCAGTATTTT. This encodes CSVGRGGSTDTQYF.

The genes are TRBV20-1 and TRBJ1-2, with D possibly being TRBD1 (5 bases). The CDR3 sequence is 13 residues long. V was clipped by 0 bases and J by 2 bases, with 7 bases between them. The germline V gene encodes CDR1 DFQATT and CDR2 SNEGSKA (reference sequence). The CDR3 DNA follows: TGCAGTGCTAGAGAAGGGGACAACTATGGCTACACCTTC. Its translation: CSAREGDNYGYTF.

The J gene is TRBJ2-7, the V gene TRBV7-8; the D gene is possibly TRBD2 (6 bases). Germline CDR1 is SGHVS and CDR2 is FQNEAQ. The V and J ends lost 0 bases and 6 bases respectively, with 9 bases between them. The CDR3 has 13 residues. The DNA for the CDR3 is TGTGCCAGCAGCTTAGCGGGACTTCCCGAGCAGTACGTC. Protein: CASSLAGLPEQYV.

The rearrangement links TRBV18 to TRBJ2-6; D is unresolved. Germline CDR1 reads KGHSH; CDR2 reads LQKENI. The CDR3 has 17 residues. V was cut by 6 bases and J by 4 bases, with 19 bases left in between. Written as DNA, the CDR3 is TGTGCCAGCTCCCCTCGAAACCCGGTTGCGGGGGCCAACGTCCTGACTTTC. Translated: CASSPRNPVAGANVLTF.

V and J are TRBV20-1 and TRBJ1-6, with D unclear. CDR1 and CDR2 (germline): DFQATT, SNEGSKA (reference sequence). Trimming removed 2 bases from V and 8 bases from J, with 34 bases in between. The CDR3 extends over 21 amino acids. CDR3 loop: CSARPSSSYGLLAEKDSPLHF. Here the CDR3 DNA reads TGCAGTGCTAGACCCAGTTCCTCGTACGGGCTCCTCGCGGAAAAAGATTCACCCCTCCACTTT.

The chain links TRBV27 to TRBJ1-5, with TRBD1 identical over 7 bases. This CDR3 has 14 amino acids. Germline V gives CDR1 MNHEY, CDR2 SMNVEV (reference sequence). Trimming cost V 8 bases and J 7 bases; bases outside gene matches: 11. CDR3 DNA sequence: TGTGCCAGCCGAAGACAGGGCTCACGGCAGCCCCAGCATTTT. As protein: CASRRQGSRQPQHF.

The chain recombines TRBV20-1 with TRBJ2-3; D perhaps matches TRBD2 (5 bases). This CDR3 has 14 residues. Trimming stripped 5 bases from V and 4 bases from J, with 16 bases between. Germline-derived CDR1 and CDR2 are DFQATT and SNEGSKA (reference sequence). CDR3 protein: CSAFFTSRADTQYF. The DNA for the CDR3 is TGCAGTGCTTTTTTCACTAGTCGAGCAGATACGCAGTATTTT.